The 30 T cell receptor beta chains presented below share a single source sample, sequenced in a study of breast tumors, draining lymph nodes, adjacent tissues. In TCRdb, the multiplex PCR reads were re-called with MiXCR into one record per CDR3 protein. The data show some 120,000 distinct CDR3 sequences, about 20% seen once. The lymph nodes were axillary draining lymph nodes from breast cancer patients. Sequencing input: axillary lymph node tissue. All receptors derive from a female donor with breast cancer. Some clones in this sample may be carry-over from other donors' samples.

This clonotype was recorded many times. V and J are TRBV14 and TRBJ2-3; 7 positions match TRBD2. After removal of 4 bases from V and 4 bases from J, the junction contained 8 bases not matched to a gene. The V gene's germline CDR1 is SGHDN and CDR2 FVKESK. This CDR3 has 15 amino acids. The CDR3 nucleotides read TGTGCCAGCAGCCCGTTTGAGGGAGGGGCAGATACGCAGTATTTT. Protein: CASSPFEGGADTQYF.

Details on this clonotype: This may come from a read error, since a much larger clone is one base off. The V call is TRBV9, the J call TRBJ2-5; D is uncertain. The CDR3 loop spans 15 amino acids. Germline-derived CDR1 and CDR2 are SGDLS and YYNGEE. V lost 3 bases to trimming and J lost 7 bases, with 19 bases between them. As DNA, the CDR3 is TGTGCCAGCAGCGCCTCATCATCGACCCACGGGACCCAGTACTTC. It codes for CASSASSSTHGTQYF.

This clonotype has only one observation. This chain connects TRBV4-1 to TRBJ1-1; no clear D gene. The V gene's germline CDR1 is MGHRA and CDR2 YSYEKL. This CDR3 has 14 residues. V gave up 1 base and J gave up 1 base, with 7 bases separating them. DNA for the CDR3: TGCGCCAGCAGCCAAGCTCAGAGGAACACTGAAGCTTTCTTT. Protein sequence: CASSQAQRNTEAFF.

This clonotype was seen repeatedly, ten times or more. This sequence joins TRBV7-8 and TRBJ2-7, with 14 bases matching TRBD2. CDR1 and CDR2 (germline): SGHVS, FQNEAQ. The length of the CDR3 is 15 residues. The V gene end was trimmed by 5 bases and the J gene end by 9 bases; junction bases not matched to a gene: 9. This CDR3 is CASSVGTSGSYRQYF. CDR3 in DNA: TGTGCCAGCAGCGTCGGGACTAGCGGGAGTTATAGGCAGTACTTC.

This clonotype came up many times. CDR3 loop: CSATAGTEGSPLHF. As DNA, the CDR3 is TGCAGTGCTACCGCAGGGACTGAGGGTTCACCCCTCCACTTT. The V gene is TRBV20-1, the J gene TRBJ1-6; the D gene is possibly TRBD1 (5 bases). Per germline, CDR1 DFQATT and CDR2 SNEGSKA (reference sequence). There are 14 residues in the CDR3. V was trimmed by 4 bases and J by 9 bases, leaving 16 bases between them.

At least ten counts were recorded for this clonotype. This CDR3 reads CASSYTEGNSPLHF. DNA for the CDR3: TGTGCCAGCAGCTATACAGAGGGGAATTCACCCCTCCACTTT. The chain carries TRBV5-4 and TRBJ1-6; perhaps TRBD1 as D (5 bases). In germline, CDR1 is SGHNT, CDR2 YYREEE (reference sequence). With 3 bases removed from V and 7 bases from J, the gap between germline ends came to 11 bases. This CDR3 comprises 14 residues.

This clonotype was seen once. This clone may be a read error of a much larger clone one base away. The chain couples TRBV14 to TRBJ2-3; D is uncertain. The length of the CDR3 is 14 residues. CDR1 SGHDN and CDR2 FVKESK come from the germline V gene. CDR3 region: CVSSQMAYTDTQYF. CDR3 sequence (DNA): TGTGTCAGCAGCCAAATGGCCTACACAGATACGCAGTATTTT.

This clonotype has ten or more counts. The chain couples TRBV20-1 to TRBJ2-3; the match to TRBD1 covers 11 bases. The V gene's germline CDR1 is DFQATT and CDR2 SNEGSKA (reference sequence). The trim removed 3 bases at V and 5 bases at J, leaving 7 bases unmatched. The CDR3 length is 15 residues. CDR3 loop: CSASSGTGGGDTQYF. The DNA for the CDR3 is TGCAGTGCTAGCTCCGGGACAGGGGGTGGAGATACGCAGTATTTT.

In this sample, this clonotype turned up once. V gene TRBV24-1 combines with J gene TRBJ2-1, with D possibly being TRBD2 (6 bases). The CDR3 length is 20 residues. Trimming stripped 10 bases from V and 0 bases from J, with 30 bases between. CDR1 and CDR2 from the germline V gene are KGHDR and SFDVKD. The CDR3, as DNA: TGTGCCACACCGGAGGTAGATAAATGGAAGAGCGGGTCCTCCTACAATGAGCAGTTCTTC. Its translation is CATPEVDKWKSGSSYNEQFF.

This clonotype was detected ten times or more. The V and J genes are TRBV12-3 or TRBV12-4 and TRBJ1-4, with unresolved D. The CDR3 totals 14 residues. V was shortened by 2 bases and J by 8 bases, with 12 bases between the two germline ends. The CDR3 loop is CASSLRRGGEKLFF. The CDR3 DNA reads as TGTGCCAGCAGTTTAAGGCGGGGAGGAGAAAAACTGTTTTTT.

This clonotype was recorded many times. The DNA of the CDR3 is TGTGCCACCAGTGGGGGAACCACAGATACGCAGTATTTT. It is translated as CATSGGTTDTQYF. The V call is TRBV24-1, the J call TRBJ2-3; D not certain. Trimming took off 5 bases at V and 2 bases at J, with 7 bases between the two ends. Per the germline V gene, CDR1 is KGHDR and CDR2 is SFDVKD. The CDR3 runs 13 residues.

The sample holds many counts of this clonotype. The J gene is TRBJ2-3, the V gene TRBV20-1; 9 nucleotides agree with TRBD2. The trim removed 6 bases at V and 4 bases at J, leaving 11 bases unmatched. The CDR3 consists of 15 residues. Germline V gives CDR1 DFQATT, CDR2 SNEGSKA (reference sequence). CDR3 sequence (DNA): TGCAGTGCCACCGGACTAGCGACTCGACCAGATACGCAGTATTTT. Its protein product is CSATGLATRPDTQYF.

This clonotype was seen at least ten times. The V gene is TRBV5-1, the J gene TRBJ1-4; TRBD1 is a possible D gene (5 bases). From germline, CDR1 is SGHRS and CDR2 YFSETQ. This CDR3 is built from 15 residues. The V end was cut by 4 bases, the J end by 5 bases, with 15 bases between. CDR3 sequence reads: CASSTGQLANEKLFF. In nucleotides, the CDR3 is TGCGCCAGCAGCACTGGACAACTGGCGAATGAAAAACTGTTTTTT.

This clonotype has a count of ten or more. The chain is built from TRBV15 and TRBJ2-2, with 7 bases that match TRBD1. J lost 2 bases, V lost 6 bases, and 3 bases had no gene match. The CDR3 is made up of 14 amino acids. Per germline, CDR1 LNHNV and CDR2 YYDKDF (reference sequence). The CDR3 is CATRQGRNTGELFF. As DNA, the CDR3 is TGTGCCACCAGACAGGGGCGTAACACCGGGGAGCTGTTTTTT.

This clonotype was seen a few times. Its ends do not fully match the called genes, so a read error is possible. The gene calls are TRBV6-2 or TRBV6-3 and TRBJ2-6; D may correspond to TRBD1 or TRBD2 (5 bases each). CDR1 is MNHEY, CDR2 SVGEGT, per germline. CDR3 length: 18 residues. CDR3 in amino acids: CASSFNPGPSSGANVLTF. The CDR3 bases are TGTGCCAGCAGCTTCAATCCGGGACCCAGCTCTGGAGCCAACGTCCTGACTTTC.

In regard to this clonotype: A much bigger clone sits one base away, suggesting this may be a read error. In this CDR3 the conserved last residue, phenylalanine or tryptophan, is missing, so a read error is likely. The chain carries TRBV20-1 and TRBJ1-2; possibly TRBD1 for D (5 bases). Germline assignment: CDR1 DFQATT and CDR2 SNEGSKA (reference sequence). Trimming took 0 bases from V and 2 from J, leaving 10 bases between them. The CDR3 extends over 14 amino acids. The CDR3 region is CSARERGVNYGYTL. The CDR3, as DNA: TGCAGTGCTAGAGAACGGGGGGTGAACTATGGCTACACCCTC.

At least ten counts were recorded for this clonotype. The rearrangement joins TRBV24-1 to TRBJ1-6, with 8 bases fitting TRBD1. Germline V gene lookup returns CDR1 KGHDR and CDR2 SFDVKD. Trimming cost V 4 bases and J 7 bases; bases outside gene matches: 11. The CDR3 is 17 amino acids. CDR3 in amino acids: CATSERAAGQGNSPLHF. Here the CDR3 DNA reads TGTGCCACCAGTGAACGAGCGGCCGGACAGGGCAATTCACCCCTCCACTTT.

Turning to this clonotype: This may stem from a read error, because a much larger clone lies one nucleotide away. CDR3: CASSRDRVSQPQHF. The CDR3 nucleotides are TGTGCCAGCAGTAGAGACAGGGTCAGTCAGCCCCAGCATTTT. The chain couples TRBV2 to TRBJ1-5; 7 bases fit TRBD1. With 5 bases clipped from V and 6 bases from J, the junction kept 7 bases outside the gene matches. Germline assignment: CDR1 SNHLY and CDR2 FYNNEI. This CDR3 is 14 amino acids long. The entire variable domain, with the rest obtained from reference TRBV2 and TRBJ1-5, is as follows: EPEVTQTPSHQVTQMGQEVILRCVPISNHLYFYWYRQILGQKVEFLVSFYNNEISEKSEIFDDQFSVERPDGSNFTLKIRSTKLEDSAMYFCASSRDRVSQPQHFGDGTRLSIL.

For this clonotype: A much larger clone is a single base away; this may be a read error. Lacking the conserved final phenylalanine or tryptophan, this CDR3 likely reflects a read error. This chain links TRBV14 with TRBJ1-4; D is undetermined. Trimming removed 5 bases from V and 4 bases from J, with 11 bases in between. The CDR3 consists of 14 residues. Germline CDR1 SGHDN, CDR2 FVKESK. In nucleotides, the CDR3 is TGTGCCAGCAGCGCCGCCCGCGTTAATGAAAAACTGTTTTTA. It yields the protein CASSAARVNEKLFL.

Details on this clonotype: One base away lies a much larger clone, so this may be a sequencing read error. The chain combines TRBV12-3 or TRBV12-4 with TRBJ1-2; the D is unclear. Trimming pared 5 bases from V and 5 bases from J, leaving 9 bases between. The CDR3 runs to 12 residues. The CDR3: CASSTEEYGYTF. The CDR3 DNA follows: TGTGCCAGCAGTACAGAGGAGTATGGCTACACCTTC.

As to this clonotype: A single base separates this from a much larger clone, so it may be a read error. This chain connects TRBV19 to TRBJ1-2; TRBD1 is a possible D gene (6 bases). The CDR3 is 15 amino acids. V lost 1 base, J lost 3 bases, and 12 bases lay in between. Germline V CDR1 and CDR2: LNHDA, SQIVND (reference sequence). The chain's CDR3 is CASSIVNRDYYGYTF. In nucleotides, the CDR3 is TGTGCCAGTAGTATAGTCAACAGGGACTACTATGGCTACACCTTC.

The table lists this clonotype with a few counts. The chain has TRBV18 and TRBJ1-5; D may be TRBD1 (5 bases). The CDR3 has 14 amino acids. V gave up 5 bases and J gave up 3 bases, with 11 bases separating them. The germline CDR1 and CDR2 sequences are KGHSH and LQKENI. For the CDR3, the DNA is TGTGCCAGCTCAACCGGGGCAAACAATCAGCCCCAGCATTTT. This sequence encodes CASSTGANNQPQHF.

The chain employs TRBV3-1 and TRBJ1-4; D uncertain. This CDR3 has 12 residues. The germline V gene has CDR1 LGHDT and CDR2 YNNKEL (reference sequence). Trimming left V 4 bases short and J 6 bases short, with 6 bases between. CDR3 sequence: CASSRVDEKLFF. CDR3 coding DNA: TGTGCCAGCAGCCGGGTAGATGAAAAACTGTTTTTT.

Remarks on this clonotype: This may arise from a read error, as a much more abundant clone is one base away. This chain joins TRBV20-1 and TRBJ1-4; D remains ambiguous. CDR3 length: 13 residues. Germline lookup yields CDR1 DFQATT and CDR2 SNEGSKA (reference sequence). The CDR3 DNA reads as TGCAGTGCTAGGGGAAGCGGCGGGGAAAAACTGCTTTTT. It is translated as CSARGSGGEKLLF.

This clonotype was recorded at least ten times. The chain links TRBV6-6 to TRBJ1-3; 11 nucleotides agree with TRBD1. This CDR3 has 16 residues. The V gene's germline CDR1 is MNHNY and CDR2 SVGAGI (reference sequence). Germline trimming cut 6 bases from V and 6 bases from J; bases unmatched to any gene: 10. CDR3 DNA sequence: TGTGCCAGCAGCTCTAAAGGACAGGGGGCTTTAAACACCATATATTTT. It encodes CASSSKGQGALNTIYF.

The sample holds many counts of this clonotype. The rearrangement joins TRBV2 to TRBJ2-7, with D uncertain. The CDR3 sequence is 14 residues long. Germline loops: CDR1 SNHLY, CDR2 FYNNEI. Between the trimmed V and J ends, which lost 4 bases and 6 bases, there was a span of 16 bases. This CDR3 reads CASSVLWGTGEQYF. The CDR3 region has the DNA TGTGCCAGCAGTGTTTTGTGGGGAACGGGCGAGCAGTACTTC.

This clonotype was seen many times. The rearrangement links TRBV5-1 to TRBJ1-4, with 7 bases lining up with TRBD1. V was pared by 0 bases and J by 7 bases, with 3 bases of the junction left unmatched. Germline V gene sequence: CDR1 SGHRS, CDR2 YFSETQ. The length of the CDR3 is 14 residues. The CDR3 is CASSLAPGGEKLFF. CDR3 nucleotide sequence: TGCGCCAGCAGCTTGGCGCCAGGGGGTGAAAAACTGTTTTTT.

The gene calls are TRBV6-6 and TRBJ1-5; D gene ambiguous. Trimming removed 2 bases from V and 0 bases from J, with 8 bases in between. The CDR3 runs to 15 residues. Germline V gene data show CDR1 as MNHNY and CDR2 as SVGAGI (reference sequence). The CDR3 here is CASSYMRVSNQPQHF. The CDR3 DNA follows: TGTGCCAGCAGTTACATGAGGGTTAGCAATCAGCCCCAGCATTTT.

The V and J genes are TRBV6-1 and TRBJ1-1; 8 bases match TRBD1. Germline loops: CDR1 MNHNS, CDR2 SASEGT. The CDR3 runs 14 residues. With V trimmed by 5 bases and J by 5 bases, 7 bases remained unmatched. Here the CDR3 reads CASSYTGGATEAFF. The CDR3 coding sequence is TGTGCCAGCAGTTATACAGGGGGAGCAACTGAAGCTTTCTTT.

This clonotype was counted ten times or more. V is TRBV6-1 and J is TRBJ2-5; 9 bases agree with TRBD2. The CDR3 is 12 residues long. Germline V lookup: CDR1 MNHNS, CDR2 SASEGT. Germline trimming cut 6 bases from V and 5 bases from J; bases unmatched to any gene: 1. In nucleotides, the CDR3 is TGTGCCAGCAGCGGGACTAGCGAGACCCAGTACTTC. Its protein product is CASSGTSETQYF.